The text below deals with one T cell receptor (beta chain). J lost 0 bases, V lost 7 bases, and 7 bases had no gene match. The CDR3 is made up of 15 amino acids. Germline V CDR1 and CDR2: SGDLS, YYNGEE. TCRdb's copy holds only in-frame clones and misses some; the assay was immunoSEQ multiplex PCR. There are approximately 53,000 clones in the sample; roughly four fifths occur only once, and 2.5% to 3.5% lies in the top ten. The data were obtained in a study of blood T cell repertoires in COVID-19. This TCR was recovered from a woman aged 55-70 years with acute or convalescent COVID-19. Specimen: peripheral blood. V gene TRBV9 combines with J gene TRBJ2-5; 9 nucleotides match TRBD1. The CDR3 sequence is CASSANRGHQETQYF. The CDR3, as DNA: TGTGCCAGCTCAGCCAACAGGGGGCACCAAGAGACCCAGTACTTC.